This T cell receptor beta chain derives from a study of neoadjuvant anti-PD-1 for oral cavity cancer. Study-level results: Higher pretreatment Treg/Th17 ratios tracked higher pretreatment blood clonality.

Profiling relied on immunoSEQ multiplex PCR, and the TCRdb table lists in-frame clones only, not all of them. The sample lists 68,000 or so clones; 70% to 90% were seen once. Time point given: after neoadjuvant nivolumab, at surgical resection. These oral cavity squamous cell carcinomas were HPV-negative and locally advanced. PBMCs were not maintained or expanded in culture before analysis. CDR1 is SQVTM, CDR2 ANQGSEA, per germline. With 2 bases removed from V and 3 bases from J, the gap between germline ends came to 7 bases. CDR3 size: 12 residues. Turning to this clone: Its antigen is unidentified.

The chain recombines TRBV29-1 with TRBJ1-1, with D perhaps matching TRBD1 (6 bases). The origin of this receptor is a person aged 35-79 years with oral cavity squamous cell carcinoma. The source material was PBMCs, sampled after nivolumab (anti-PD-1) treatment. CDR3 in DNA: TGCAGCGTTGAAAAGGGGGACACTGAAGCTTTCTTT. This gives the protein CSVEKGDTEAFF.